This is a list of T cell receptor beta chains from one sample in a study of CD8+ T cells in alopecia areata. Method: immunoSEQ multiplex PCR; TCRdb's copy keeps in-frame clones and lacks some. This sample has 140,000 to 150,000 clones; around 50% occur once, and the top ten carry roughly 15%. Here the sequenced sample was CD8+ T cells sorted from blood, taken at week 4, from a patient treated with tofacitinib. The receptors come from a human donor with alopecia areata. Each CDR3 is given with its conserved first and last residue. The D gene is left open where the match is weak. Size values are once, few and many counts, or a class for expanded clones, and some rows have none.

cdr3_aa: CAGGTPYEQYF; cdr3_nt: TGCGCCGGGGGGACCCCCTACGAGCAGTACTTC; j_call: TRBJ2-7; clone_size: once; d_call: -; v_call: TRBV10-2
cdr3_aa: CASSLGFLGDGTGELFF; cdr3_nt: TGTGCTAGCAGCTTAGGGTTCTTGGGAGACGGCACCGGGGAGCTGTTTTTT; j_call: TRBJ2-2; clone_size: once; d_call: -; v_call: TRBV7-7
cdr3_aa: CASSETLTGELFF; cdr3_nt: TGTGCCAGCAGCGAGACCTTAACCGGGGAGCTGTTTTTT; j_call: TRBJ2-2; clone_size: -; d_call: -; v_call: TRBV13
cdr3_aa: CASSLYPDQPQHF; cdr3_nt: TGTGCCAGCAGCCTCTATCCGGATCAGCCCCAGCATTTT; j_call: TRBJ1-5; clone_size: -; d_call: -; v_call: TRBV7-9
cdr3_aa: CAWSQWGGNTEAFF; cdr3_nt: TGTGCCTGGAGTCAATGGGGGGGAAACACTGAAGCTTTCTTT; j_call: TRBJ1-1; clone_size: -; d_call: -; v_call: TRBV30
cdr3_aa: CASSVDGIGELFF; cdr3_nt: TGTGCCAGCAGCGTAGACGGGATCGGGGAGCTGTTTTTT; j_call: TRBJ2-2; clone_size: few; d_call: -; v_call: TRBV9
cdr3_aa: CASSFTGMNTEAFF; cdr3_nt: TGTGCCAGCAGTTTTACGGGGATGAACACTGAAGCTTTCTTT; j_call: TRBJ1-1; clone_size: once; d_call: -; v_call: TRBV27
cdr3_aa: CASSTSYEQYF; cdr3_nt: TGTGCCAGCAGCACATCCTACGAGCAGTACTTC; j_call: TRBJ2-7; clone_size: -; d_call: -; v_call: TRBV7-6
cdr3_aa: CASSLGTALKQYF; cdr3_nt: TGCGCCAGCAGCCTCGGGACCGCGCTCAAGCAGTACTTC; j_call: TRBJ2-7; clone_size: -; d_call: -; v_call: TRBV4-1
cdr3_aa: CASGLSPRDRALFNQPQHF; cdr3_nt: TGTGCTAGTGGTTTGTCCCCCCGGGACAGGGCATTATTCAATCAGCCCCAGCATTTT; j_call: TRBJ1-5; clone_size: -; d_call: TRBD1; v_call: TRBV12-5
cdr3_aa: CASSQLLASYNEQFF; cdr3_nt: TGCGCCAGCAGCCAACTCCTAGCGAGTTACAATGAGCAGTTCTTC; j_call: TRBJ2-1; clone_size: -; d_call: -; v_call: TRBV4-3
cdr3_aa: CASSSFGQDIYGYTF; cdr3_nt: TGTGCCAGCAGCTCCTTTGGACAGGACATCTATGGCTACACCTTC; j_call: TRBJ1-2; clone_size: -; d_call: TRBD1; v_call: TRBV13
cdr3_aa: CAISEGSSYEQYF; cdr3_nt: TGTGCCATCAGTGAAGGCAGCTCCTACGAGCAGTACTTC; j_call: TRBJ2-7; clone_size: few; d_call: -; v_call: TRBV10-3
cdr3_aa: CASSLGPSSYNEQFF; cdr3_nt: TGTGCCAGCAGCTTGGGGCCTAGCTCCTACAATGAGCAGTTCTTC; j_call: TRBJ2-1; clone_size: -; d_call: -; v_call: TRBV5-6
cdr3_aa: CATSESDRPNQPQHF; cdr3_nt: TGTGCCACCAGCGAGTCCGACAGACCCAATCAGCCCCAGCATTTT; j_call: TRBJ1-5; clone_size: -; d_call: -; v_call: TRBV15
cdr3_aa: CATSRSAEDSFYEQYF; cdr3_nt: TGTGCCACCAGCAGATCGGCCGAGGACAGCTTCTACGAGCAGTACTTC; j_call: TRBJ2-7; clone_size: few; d_call: -; v_call: TRBV15
cdr3_aa: CASSLGPGLREQYF; cdr3_nt: TGTGCCAGCAGCTTAGGTCCAGGCCTGAGGGAGCAGTACTTC; j_call: TRBJ2-7; clone_size: -; d_call: -; v_call: TRBV7-8
cdr3_aa: CASSAQGAYGYTF; cdr3_nt: TGTGCCAGCAGCGCACAGGGGGCCTATGGCTACACCTTC; j_call: TRBJ1-2; clone_size: -; d_call: TRBD1; v_call: TRBV7-8
cdr3_aa: CASSLEAGGQETQYF; cdr3_nt: TGTGCCAGCAGCTTAGAAGCGGGGGGTCAAGAGACCCAGTACTTC; j_call: TRBJ2-5; clone_size: -; d_call: TRBD2; v_call: TRBV11-2
cdr3_aa: CAWTLVPAGAGNTIYF; cdr3_nt: TGTGCCTGGACCTTGGTCCCGGCGGGTGCTGGAAACACCATATATTTT; j_call: TRBJ1-3; clone_size: -; d_call: -; v_call: TRBV30
cdr3_aa: CASSQDLRDRDGYTF; cdr3_nt: TGCGCCAGCAGCCAAGATCTTCGGGACAGAGATGGCTACACCTTC; j_call: TRBJ1-2; clone_size: -; d_call: TRBD1; v_call: TRBV4-3
cdr3_aa: CASSLEGSGEETQYF; cdr3_nt: TGCGCCAGCAGCTTGGAAGGGTCGGGGGAAGAGACCCAGTACTTC; j_call: TRBJ2-5; clone_size: -; d_call: -; v_call: TRBV5-1
cdr3_aa: CASSYRQGSEQFF; cdr3_nt: TGTGCCAGCAGTTACCGTCAGGGGAGTGAGCAGTTCTTC; j_call: TRBJ2-1; clone_size: -; d_call: -; v_call: TRBV6-5
cdr3_aa: CASSQALGEGNSPLHF; cdr3_nt: TGTGCCAGCAGCCAAGCTTTAGGGGAAGGGAATTCACCCCTCCACTTT; j_call: TRBJ1-6; clone_size: -; d_call: -; v_call: TRBV4-2
cdr3_aa: CAWNEGGEQYF; cdr3_nt: TGTGCCTGGAATGAGGGGGGCGAGCAGTACTTC; j_call: TRBJ2-7; clone_size: -; d_call: -; v_call: TRBV30
cdr3_aa: CASSYSADGYEQYF; cdr3_nt: TGTGCCAGCAGTTACTCGGCGGACGGCTACGAGCAGTACTTC; j_call: TRBJ2-7; clone_size: -; d_call: -; v_call: TRBV6-5
cdr3_aa: CASRGHDNEKLFF; cdr3_nt: TGTGCCAGCAGGGGACACGATAATGAAAAACTGTTTTTT; j_call: TRBJ1-4; clone_size: -; d_call: -; v_call: TRBV13